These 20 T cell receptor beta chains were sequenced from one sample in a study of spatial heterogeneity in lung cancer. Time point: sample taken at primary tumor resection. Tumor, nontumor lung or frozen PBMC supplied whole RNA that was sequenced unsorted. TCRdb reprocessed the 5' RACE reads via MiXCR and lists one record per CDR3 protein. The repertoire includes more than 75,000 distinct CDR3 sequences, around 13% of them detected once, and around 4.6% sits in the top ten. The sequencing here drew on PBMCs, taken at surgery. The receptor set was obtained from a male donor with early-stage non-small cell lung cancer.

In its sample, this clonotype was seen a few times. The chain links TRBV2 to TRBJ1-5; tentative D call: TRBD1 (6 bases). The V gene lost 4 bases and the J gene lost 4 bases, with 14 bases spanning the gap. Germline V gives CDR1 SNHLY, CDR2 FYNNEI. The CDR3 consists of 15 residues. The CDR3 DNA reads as TGTGCCAGCAGTGCAGTCAGGGGCGCAAATCAGCCCCAGCATTTT. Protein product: CASSAVRGANQPQHF.

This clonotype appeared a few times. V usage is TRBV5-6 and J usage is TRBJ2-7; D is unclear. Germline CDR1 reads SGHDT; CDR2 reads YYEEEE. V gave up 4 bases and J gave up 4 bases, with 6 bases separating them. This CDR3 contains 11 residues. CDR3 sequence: CASSVDYEQYF. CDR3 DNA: TGTGCCAGCAGCGTCGATTACGAGCAGTACTTC.

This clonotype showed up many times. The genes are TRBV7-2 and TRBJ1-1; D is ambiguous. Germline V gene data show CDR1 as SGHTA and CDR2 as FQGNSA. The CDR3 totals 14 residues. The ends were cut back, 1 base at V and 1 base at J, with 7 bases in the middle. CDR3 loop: CASSLELTNTEAFF. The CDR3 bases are TGTGCCAGCAGCTTAGAACTGACGAACACTGAAGCTTTCTTT.

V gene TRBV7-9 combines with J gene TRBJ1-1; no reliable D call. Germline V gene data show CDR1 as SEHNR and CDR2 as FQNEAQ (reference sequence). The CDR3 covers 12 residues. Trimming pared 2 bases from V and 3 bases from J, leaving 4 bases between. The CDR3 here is CASSLSDTEAFF. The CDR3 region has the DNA TGTGCCAGCAGCTTAAGTGACACTGAAGCTTTCTTT.

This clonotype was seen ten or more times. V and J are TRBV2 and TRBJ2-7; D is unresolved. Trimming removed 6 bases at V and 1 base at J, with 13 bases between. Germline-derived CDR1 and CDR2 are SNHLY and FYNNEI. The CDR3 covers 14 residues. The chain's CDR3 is CASRPLDSSYEQYF. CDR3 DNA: TGTGCCAGCAGGCCCCTAGATTCGTCCTACGAGCAGTACTTC.

CDR3 nucleotides: TGCAGCGTGGGGACGGACAACACTGAAGCTTTCTTT. Its translation: CSVGTDNTEAFF. This sequence joins TRBV29-1 and TRBJ1-1; the D gene is possibly TRBD1 (5 bases). V was cut by 6 bases and J by 2 bases, with 10 bases left in between. This CDR3 is 12 amino acids long. Germline CDR1 SQVTM, CDR2 ANQGSEA. Variable domain in full (rest from reference TRBV29-1 and TRBJ1-1): SAVISQKPSRDICQRGTSLTIQCQVDSQVTMMFWYRQQPGQSLTLIATANQGSEATYESGFVIDKFPISRPNLTFSTLTVSNMSPEDSSIYLCSVGTDNTEAFFGQGTRLTVV.

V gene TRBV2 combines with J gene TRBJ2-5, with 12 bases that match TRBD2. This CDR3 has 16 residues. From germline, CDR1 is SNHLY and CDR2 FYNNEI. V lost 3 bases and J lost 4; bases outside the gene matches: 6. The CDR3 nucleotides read TGTGCCAGCAGTGATGGGCTAGCGGGAGGGGCAGAGACCCAGTACTTC. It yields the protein CASSDGLAGGAETQYF.

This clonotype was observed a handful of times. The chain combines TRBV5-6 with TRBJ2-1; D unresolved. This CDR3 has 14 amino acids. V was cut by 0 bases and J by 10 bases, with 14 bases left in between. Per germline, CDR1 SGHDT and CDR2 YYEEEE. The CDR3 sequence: CASSLGDIPSEQFF. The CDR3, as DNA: TGTGCCAGCAGCTTGGGGGATATTCCTTCGGAGCAGTTCTTC. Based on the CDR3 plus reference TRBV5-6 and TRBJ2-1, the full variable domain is DAGVTQSPTHLIKTRGQQVTLRCSPKSGHDTVSWYQQALGQGPQFIFQYYEEEERQRGNFPDRFSGHQFPNYSSELNVNALLLGDSALYLCASSLGDIPSEQFFGPGTRLTVL.

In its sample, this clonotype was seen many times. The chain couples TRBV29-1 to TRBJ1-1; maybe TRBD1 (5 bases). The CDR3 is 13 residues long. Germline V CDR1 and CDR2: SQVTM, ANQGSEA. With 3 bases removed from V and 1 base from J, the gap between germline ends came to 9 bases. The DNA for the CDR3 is TGCAGCGTTGATTCCAGGGAGAACACTGAAGCTTTCTTT. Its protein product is CSVDSRENTEAFF.

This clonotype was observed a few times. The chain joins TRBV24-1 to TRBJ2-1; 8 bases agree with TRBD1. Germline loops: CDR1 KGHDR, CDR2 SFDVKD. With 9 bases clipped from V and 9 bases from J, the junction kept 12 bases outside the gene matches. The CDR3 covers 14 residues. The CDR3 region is CATGAGRQGIEQFF. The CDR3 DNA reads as TGTGCCACCGGGGCGGGGAGACAGGGGATTGAGCAGTTCTTC.

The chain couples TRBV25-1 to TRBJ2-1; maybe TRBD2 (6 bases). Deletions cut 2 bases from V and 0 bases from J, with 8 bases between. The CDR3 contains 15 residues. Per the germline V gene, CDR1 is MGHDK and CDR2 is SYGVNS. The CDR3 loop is CASSEGGYSYNEQFF. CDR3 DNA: TGTGCCAGCAGTGAAGGGGGGTACTCCTACAATGAGCAGTTCTTC.

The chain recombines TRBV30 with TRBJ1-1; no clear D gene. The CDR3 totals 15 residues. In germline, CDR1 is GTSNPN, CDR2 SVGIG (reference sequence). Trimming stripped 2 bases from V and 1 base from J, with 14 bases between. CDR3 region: CAWSPSGLRNTEAFF. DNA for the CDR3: TGTGCCTGGAGTCCTTCCGGGTTGCGGAACACTGAAGCTTTCTTT.

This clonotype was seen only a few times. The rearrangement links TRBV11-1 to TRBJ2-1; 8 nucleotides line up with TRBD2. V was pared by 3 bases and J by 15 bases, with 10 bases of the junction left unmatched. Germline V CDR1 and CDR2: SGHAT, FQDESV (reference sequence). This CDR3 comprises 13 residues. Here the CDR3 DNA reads TGTGCCAGCAGCTTGTTTTCCGGGAGGGCTGGGTTCTTC. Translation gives CASSLFSGRAGFF.

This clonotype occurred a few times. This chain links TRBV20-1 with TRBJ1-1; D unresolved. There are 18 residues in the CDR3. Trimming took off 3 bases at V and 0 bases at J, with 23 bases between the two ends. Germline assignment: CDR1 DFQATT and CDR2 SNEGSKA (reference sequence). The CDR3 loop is CSASLGGSGVLMNTEAFF. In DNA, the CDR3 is TGCAGTGCTAGCTTAGGAGGCTCCGGGGTCCTAATGAACACTGAAGCTTTCTTT.

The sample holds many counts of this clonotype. Here the CDR3 DNA reads TGTGCCAGCAGCTTGGGTCAGGGGGACAATCAGCCCCAGCATTTT. Its protein is CASSLGQGDNQPQHF. The chain joins TRBV5-5 to TRBJ1-5; the match to TRBD1 covers 7 bases. Germline values: CDR1 SGHKS, CDR2 YYEKEE (reference sequence). CDR3 length equals 15 residues. The ends lost 0 bases at V and 3 bases at J; junction bases unmatched: 3. Based on the CDR3 plus reference TRBV5-5 and TRBJ1-5, the full variable domain is DAGVTQSPTHLIKTRGQQVTLRCSPISGHKSVSWYQQVLGQGPQFIFQYYEKEERGRGNFPDRFSARQFPNYSSELNVNALLLGDSALYLCASSLGQGDNQPQHFGDGTRLSIL.

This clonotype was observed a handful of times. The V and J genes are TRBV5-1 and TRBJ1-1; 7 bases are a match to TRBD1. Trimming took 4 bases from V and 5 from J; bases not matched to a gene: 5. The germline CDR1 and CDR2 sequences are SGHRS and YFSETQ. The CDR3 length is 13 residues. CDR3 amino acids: CASSVTGLTEAFF. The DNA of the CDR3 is TGCGCCAGCAGCGTGACAGGGCTGACTGAAGCTTTCTTT.

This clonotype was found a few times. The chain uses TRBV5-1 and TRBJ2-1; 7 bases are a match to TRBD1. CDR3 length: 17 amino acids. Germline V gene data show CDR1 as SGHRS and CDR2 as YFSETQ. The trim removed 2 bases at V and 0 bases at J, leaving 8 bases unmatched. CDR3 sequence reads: CASSFGNRDSSYNEQFF. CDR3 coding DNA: TGCGCCAGCAGCTTCGGGAACCGGGACAGCTCCTACAATGAGCAGTTCTTC.

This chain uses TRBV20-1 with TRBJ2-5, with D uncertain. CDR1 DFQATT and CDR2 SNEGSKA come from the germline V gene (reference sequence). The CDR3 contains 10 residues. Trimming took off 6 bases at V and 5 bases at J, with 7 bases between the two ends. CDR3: CSAFLETQYF. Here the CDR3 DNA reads TGCAGTGCCTTCTTGGAGACCCAGTACTTC.

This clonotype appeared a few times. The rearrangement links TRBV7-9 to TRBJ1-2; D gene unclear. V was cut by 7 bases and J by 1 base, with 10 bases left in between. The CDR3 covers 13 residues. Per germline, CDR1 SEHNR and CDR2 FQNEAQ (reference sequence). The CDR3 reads CASTPDVNYGYTF. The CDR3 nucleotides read TGTGCCAGCACCCCGGATGTTAACTATGGCTACACCTTC.

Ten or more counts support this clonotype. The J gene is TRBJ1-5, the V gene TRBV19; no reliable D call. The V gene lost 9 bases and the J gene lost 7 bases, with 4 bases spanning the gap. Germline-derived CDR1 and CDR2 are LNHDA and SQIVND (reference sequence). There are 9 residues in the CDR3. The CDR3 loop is CASGQPQHF. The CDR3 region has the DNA TGTGCCAGCGGACAGCCCCAGCATTTT.